Sequencing of this T cell receptor beta chain was carried out in a study of shared T cell receptors in the human thymus. Some clones are missing from TCRdb's copy, which holds only in-frame ones; the method was immunoSEQ multiplex PCR. The data contain over 65,000 clones, roughly 96% of them singletons. In germline, CDR1 is KGHSH, CDR2 LQKENI. This CDR3 spans 14 amino acids. Trimming removed 2 bases at V and 2 bases at J, with 7 bases between. V and J are TRBV18 and TRBJ2-1, with D unclear. The specimen sequenced was thymocytes. The TCR comes from a human donor. The CDR3 spells CASSPDGPYNEQFF. The CDR3 DNA reads as TGTGCCAGCTCACCAGACGGCCCCTACAATGAGCAGTTCTTC.